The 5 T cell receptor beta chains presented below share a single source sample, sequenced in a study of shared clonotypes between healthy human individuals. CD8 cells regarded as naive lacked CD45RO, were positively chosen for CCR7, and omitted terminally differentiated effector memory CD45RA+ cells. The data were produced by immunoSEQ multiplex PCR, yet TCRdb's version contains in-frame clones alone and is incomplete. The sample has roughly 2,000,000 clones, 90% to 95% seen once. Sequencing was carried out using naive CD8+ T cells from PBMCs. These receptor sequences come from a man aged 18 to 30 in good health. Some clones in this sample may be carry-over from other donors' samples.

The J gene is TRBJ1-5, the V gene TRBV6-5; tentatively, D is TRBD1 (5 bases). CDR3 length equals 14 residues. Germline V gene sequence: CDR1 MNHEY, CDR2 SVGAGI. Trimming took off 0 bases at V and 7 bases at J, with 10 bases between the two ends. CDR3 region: CASSYSGGLQPQHF. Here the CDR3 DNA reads TGTGCCAGCAGTTACTCTGGGGGATTGCAGCCCCAGCATTTT.

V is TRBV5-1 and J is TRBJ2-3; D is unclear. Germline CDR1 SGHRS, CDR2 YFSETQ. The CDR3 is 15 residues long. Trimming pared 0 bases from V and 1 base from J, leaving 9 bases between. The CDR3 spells CASSLVGARTDTQYF. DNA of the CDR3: TGCGCCAGCAGCTTGGTTGGAGCTCGCACAGATACGCAGTATTTT.

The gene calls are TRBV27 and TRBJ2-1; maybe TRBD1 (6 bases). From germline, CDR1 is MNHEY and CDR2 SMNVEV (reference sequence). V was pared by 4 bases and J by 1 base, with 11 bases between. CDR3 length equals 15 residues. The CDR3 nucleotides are TGTGCCAGCAGTTCTACAGGGATATCCTACAATGAGCAGTTCTTC. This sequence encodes CASSSTGISYNEQFF.

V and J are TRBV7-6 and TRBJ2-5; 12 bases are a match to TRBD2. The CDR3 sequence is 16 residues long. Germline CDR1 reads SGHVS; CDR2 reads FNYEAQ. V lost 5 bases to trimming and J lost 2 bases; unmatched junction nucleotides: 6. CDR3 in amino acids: CASSPITSGGQETQYF. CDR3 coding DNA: TGTGCCAGCAGCCCTATAACTAGCGGGGGGCAAGAGACCCAGTACTTC.

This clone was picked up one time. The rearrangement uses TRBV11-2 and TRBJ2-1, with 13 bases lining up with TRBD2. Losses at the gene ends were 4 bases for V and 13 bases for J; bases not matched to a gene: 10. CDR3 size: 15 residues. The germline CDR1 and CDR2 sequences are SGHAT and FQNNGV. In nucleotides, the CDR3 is TGTGCCAGCAGCTCGACTAGCGGGAGGCCTCACCAACAGTTCTTC. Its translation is CASSSTSGRPHQQFF. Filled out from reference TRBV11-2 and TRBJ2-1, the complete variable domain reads EAGVAQSPRYKIIEKRQSVAFWCNPISGHATLYWYQQILGQGPKLLIQFQNNGVVDDSQLPKDRFSAERLKGVDSTLKIQPAKLEDSAVYLCASSSTSGRPHQQFFGPGTRLTVL.